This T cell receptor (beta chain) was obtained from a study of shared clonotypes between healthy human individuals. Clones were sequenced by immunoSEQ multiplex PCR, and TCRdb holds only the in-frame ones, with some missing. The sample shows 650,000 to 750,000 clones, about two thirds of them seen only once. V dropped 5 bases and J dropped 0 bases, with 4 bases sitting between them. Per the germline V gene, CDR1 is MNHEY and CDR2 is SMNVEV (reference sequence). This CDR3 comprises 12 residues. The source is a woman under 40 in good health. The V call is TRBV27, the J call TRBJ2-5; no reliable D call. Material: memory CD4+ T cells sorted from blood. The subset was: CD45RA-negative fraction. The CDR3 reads CASSRDQETQYF. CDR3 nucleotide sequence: TGTGCCAGCAGTCGAGACCAAGAGACCCAGTACTTC.